This T cell receptor beta chain was identified during a study of shared clonotypes between healthy human individuals (dated by TCRdb to 2020 to 2022). About the study as a whole: The cohort included three men and a couple of women between 18 and 49 years of age. For each donor, three plates each were used for CD4 naive and CD4 memory, two plates were used for CD8 naive, and one plate was used for CD8 memory. To estimate repertoire size and how much clonotype sharing occurs between individuals, the study deeply sequenced the blood TCR repertoires of 4 to 6 healthy adults. To increase sequencing depth and limit assay-specific biases, TCR repertoire library preparation and sequencing were carried out by different laboratories using diverse techniques. Per donor, leukapheresis produced somewhere between about 0.9 and 9 billion PBMCs.

Healthy HIV-negative adults with no recently reported acute infections or vaccinations were included as donors. Only Caucasian adults living in Nashville, Tennessee, USA were represented among the donors. Magnetic negative selection was used to enrich CD4+ T cells, after which naive cells were positively selected on CD45RA and the negative fraction became the memory subset. After blood collection by leukapheresis, PBMCs were isolated using Ficoll-Histopaque density gradient centrifugation and then cryopreserved in the vapor phase of liquid nitrogen. Analytical flow cytometry was used to check the purity and quantity of every magnetically sorted T cell population. Genomic DNA was isolated from every sorted fraction and measured by UV absorbance on a Nanodrop 2000c. CDR3 length: 14 amino acids, cysteine to phenylalanine. CDR3 DNA only is kept here, 42 bases in frame from base 1. The V end loses 2 bases and the J end loses 3 bases, and a stretch of 8 bases separates them. For CDR1 and CDR2, the germline V gene lists WSHSY and SAAADI.

Using the deep immunoSEQ assay, TCR CDR3 regions were amplified from genomic DNA by multiplex PCR. For each cell subset, the extracted genomic DNA was distributed evenly across all wells of several immunoSEQ 96-well plates, and each plate served as one replicate. Each replicate PCR for sorted subsets received around 210 ng genomic DNA, equal to roughly 30,000 T cell genomes. Purified libraries were measured with a Qubit 3.0 fluorometer, size-checked on a Bioanalyzer 2100, and measured again with the KAPA Library Quantification kit. A separate single-read 150-cycle Illumina NextSeq 550 flow cell was used to sequence each immunoSEQ 96-well plate. Turning to the authors' computational methods: The immunoSEQ output contained only junctional sequences without quality scores, so filtering could not match that applied to full-length reads. Sequences were annotated with PyIR, a Python wrapper for IgBLAST v1.9, using IMGT germline references to assign V/J genes and CDR3. Reads were removed for weak V/J assignments (E-value above 1e-6), missing CDR3, stop codons, out-of-frame junctions, or ambiguous translated residues. V3J clonotypes were defined by identical inferred V gene, J gene, and CDR3 amino acid sequence. To compute the percentage overlap between repertoires, the number of shared unique clonotypes was divided by the size of the smaller repertoire. Richness of each repertoire was evaluated using RTK rarefaction, the Chao1 estimator, and Recon v2.1 estimates of unobserved clonotypes. For all TCRbeta clonotypes obtained by the gDNA method from a few donors, generation probabilities were computed with OLGA. The immuneACCESS repertoire file appears here via TCRdb, limited to in-frame rearrangements. These files lack a portion of the clones; in checked studies, under half of the deficit traces to unresolved V genes, and the cause of the others is not known. V, J and clone size were drawn from that table, and D and trimming were deduced from the DNA. This sample lists some 680,000 clones; around 78% were detected once. The leading ten clones occupy around 1.8% of the sample.

The investigation overall reported the following: Naive subsets generally had larger estimated clonotype richness than memory subsets did. Compared with non-shared clonotypes, the clonotypes found in all four sorted-subset donors had higher generation probabilities. Pairwise subsampling indicated that sequencing depth was expected to affect the degree of clonotype sharing among donors. When several donors were compared, the shared fraction of clonotypes was about 5.5% for naive CD4, 3.5% to 4% for naive CD8, about 2.4% for memory CD4, and under 0.5% for memory CD8. Rarefaction of sorted-subset datasets indicated incomplete sequencing despite the large sequencing depth. Sampling was restricted to blood, and TCR repertoires in tissue are likely to differ from TCR repertoires in blood. The small number of donors limited the genetic and exposure-history diversity represented.

On this clone itself: This clone's antigen is unknown. No qualities accompany the bases; no much larger clone lies one base away.

This TCR was sampled from a woman aged 25-40 years in good health. Sequenced input: memory CD4+ T cells sorted from blood. The intended sense of this specimen's cell subset or site label: CD45RA-negative fraction. The chain was built from TRBV10-2 and TRBJ1-5, and perhaps TRBD1 as D gene, on 5 matching bases. The sequence in DNA is TGCGCCAGCAGTGAGGCAGGGAACAATCAGCCCCAGCATTTT. The translation is CASSEAGNNQPQHF.